This T cell receptor beta chain was recorded in a study of shared clonotypes between healthy human individuals. Study-wide context: CD4 naive cells filled three plates per donor, CD4 memory three, CD8 naive two and CD8 memory one.

Germline V lookup: CDR1 SGDLS, CDR2 YYNGEE. V shed 4 bases, J shed 5 bases, and the junction held 6 bases outside the gene matches. This CDR3 comprises 16 residues. Assay: immunoSEQ multiplex PCR; the TCRdb copy retains only in-frame clones and omits some. The sample has over a million clones; over 95% are singletons. The receptor comes from a man aged 25-40 years in good health. What was sequenced was naive CD4+ T cells sorted from blood. The sample's subset: CD45RA+ positively selected. The chain employs TRBV9 and TRBJ2-3, with 14 nucleotides matching TRBD2. The CDR3 DNA sequence: TGTGCCAGCAGCTCGACTAGCGGGAGGGTTCAAGATACGCAGTATTTT. This translates into CASSSTSGRVQDTQYF.